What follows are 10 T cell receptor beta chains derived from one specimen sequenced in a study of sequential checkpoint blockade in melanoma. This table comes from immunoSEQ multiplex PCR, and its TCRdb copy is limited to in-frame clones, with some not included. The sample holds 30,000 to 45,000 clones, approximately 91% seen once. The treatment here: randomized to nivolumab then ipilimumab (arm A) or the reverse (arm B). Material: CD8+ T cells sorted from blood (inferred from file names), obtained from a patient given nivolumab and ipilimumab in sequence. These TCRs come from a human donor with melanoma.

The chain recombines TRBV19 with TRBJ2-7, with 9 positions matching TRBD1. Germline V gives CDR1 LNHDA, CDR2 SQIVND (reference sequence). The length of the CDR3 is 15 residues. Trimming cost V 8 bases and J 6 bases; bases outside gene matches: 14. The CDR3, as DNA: TGTGCCAGTCATCACTCCGGGACAGGGTCGTCCGAGCAGTACTTC. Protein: CASHHSGTGSSEQYF.

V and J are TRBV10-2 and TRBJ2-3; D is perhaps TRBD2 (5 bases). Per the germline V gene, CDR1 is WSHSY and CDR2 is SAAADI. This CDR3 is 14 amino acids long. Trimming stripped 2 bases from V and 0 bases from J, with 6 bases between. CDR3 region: CASSETRSTDTQYF. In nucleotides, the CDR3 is TGCGCCAGCAGTGAGACTAGAAGCACAGATACGCAGTATTTT.

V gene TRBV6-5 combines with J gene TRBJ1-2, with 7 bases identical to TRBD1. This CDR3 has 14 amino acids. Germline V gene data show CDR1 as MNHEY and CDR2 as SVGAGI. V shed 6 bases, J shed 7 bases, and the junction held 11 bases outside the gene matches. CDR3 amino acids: CASRSIGGAGGYTF. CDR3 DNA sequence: TGTGCCAGCAGATCCATAGGGGGCGCGGGTGGCTACACCTTC.

CDR3 residues: CASSPVGSYGYTF. In nucleotides, the CDR3 is TGCGCCAGCAGCCCCGTCGGGAGCTATGGCTACACCTTC. The chain is built from TRBV4-1 and TRBJ1-2; no definite D call. Germline CDR1 MGHRA, CDR2 YSYEKL. Trimming shortened V by 4 bases and J by 4 bases, and 10 bases separated the two germline ends. This CDR3 spans 13 amino acids.

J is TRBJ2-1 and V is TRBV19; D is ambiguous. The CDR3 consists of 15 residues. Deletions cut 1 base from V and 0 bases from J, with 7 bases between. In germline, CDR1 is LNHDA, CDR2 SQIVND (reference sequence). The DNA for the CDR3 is TGTGCCAGTAGTATAGTACCTAGCTCCTACAATGAGCAGTTCTTC. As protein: CASSIVPSSYNEQFF.

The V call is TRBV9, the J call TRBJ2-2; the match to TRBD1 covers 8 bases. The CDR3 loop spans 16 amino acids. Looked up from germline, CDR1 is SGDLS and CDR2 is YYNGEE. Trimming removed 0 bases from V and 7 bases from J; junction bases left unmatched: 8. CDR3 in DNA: TGTGCCAGCAGCGTAGGCCAGGGGGCTTTAAGCGGGGAGCTGTTTTTT. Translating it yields CASSVGQGALSGELFF.

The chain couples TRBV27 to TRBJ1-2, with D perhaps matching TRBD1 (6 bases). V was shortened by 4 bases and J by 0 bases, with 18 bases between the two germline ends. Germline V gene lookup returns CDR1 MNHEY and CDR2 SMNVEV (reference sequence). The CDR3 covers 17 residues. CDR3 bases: TGTGCCAGCAGTTACCGGGGTGAGGGGGAAGCTAACTATGGCTACACCTTC. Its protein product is CASSYRGEGEANYGYTF.

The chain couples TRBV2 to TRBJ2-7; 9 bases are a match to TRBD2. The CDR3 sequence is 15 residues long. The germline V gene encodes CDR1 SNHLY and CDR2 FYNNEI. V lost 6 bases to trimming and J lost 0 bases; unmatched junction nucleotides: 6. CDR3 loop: CASSPTSGHSYEQYV. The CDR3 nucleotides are TGTGCCAGCAGCCCGACTAGCGGTCACTCCTACGAGCAGTACGTC.

The chain's CDR3 is CASSRLGGSTDTQYF. CDR3 sequence (DNA): TGTGCCAGCAGCCGGCTGGGGGGTAGCACAGATACGCAGTATTTT. The chain carries TRBV7-9 and TRBJ2-3, with a weak D call TRBD2 (6 bases). The CDR3 length is 15 residues. V dropped 5 bases and J dropped 0 bases, with 12 bases sitting between them. Germline V gives CDR1 SEHNR, CDR2 FQNEAQ (reference sequence).

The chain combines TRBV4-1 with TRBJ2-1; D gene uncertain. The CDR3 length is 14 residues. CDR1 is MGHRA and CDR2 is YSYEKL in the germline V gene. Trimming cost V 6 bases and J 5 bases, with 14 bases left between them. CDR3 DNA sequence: TGCGCCAGCAGGGTAGGAGCGAACAACAATGAGCAGTTCTTC. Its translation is CASRVGANNNEQFF.